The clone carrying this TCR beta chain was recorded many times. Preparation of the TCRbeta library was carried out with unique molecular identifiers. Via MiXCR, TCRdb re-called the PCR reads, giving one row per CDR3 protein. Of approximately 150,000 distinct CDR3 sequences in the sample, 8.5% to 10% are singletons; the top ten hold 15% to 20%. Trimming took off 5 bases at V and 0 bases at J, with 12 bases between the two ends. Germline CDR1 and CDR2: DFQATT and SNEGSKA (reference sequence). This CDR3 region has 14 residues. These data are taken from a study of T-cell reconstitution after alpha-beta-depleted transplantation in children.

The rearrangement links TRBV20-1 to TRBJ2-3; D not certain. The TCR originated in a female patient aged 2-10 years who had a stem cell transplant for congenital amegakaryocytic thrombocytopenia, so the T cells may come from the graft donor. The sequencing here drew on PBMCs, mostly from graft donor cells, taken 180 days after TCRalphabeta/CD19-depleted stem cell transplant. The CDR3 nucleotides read TGCAGTGCTGCCCGGGCTCGGAGCACAGATACGCAGTATTTT. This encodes CSAARARSTDTQYF.